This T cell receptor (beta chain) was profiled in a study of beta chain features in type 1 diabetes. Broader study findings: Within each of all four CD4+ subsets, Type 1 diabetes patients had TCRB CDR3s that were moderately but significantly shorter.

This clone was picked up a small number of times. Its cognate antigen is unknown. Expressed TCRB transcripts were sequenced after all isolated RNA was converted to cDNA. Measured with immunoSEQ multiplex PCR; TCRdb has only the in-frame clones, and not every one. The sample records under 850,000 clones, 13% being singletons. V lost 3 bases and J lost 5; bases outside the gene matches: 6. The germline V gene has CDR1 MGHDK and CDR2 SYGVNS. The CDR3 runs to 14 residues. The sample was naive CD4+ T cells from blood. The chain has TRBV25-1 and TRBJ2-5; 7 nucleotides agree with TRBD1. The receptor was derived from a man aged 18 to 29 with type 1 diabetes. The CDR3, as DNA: TGTGCCAGCAGTGATTGGACAGGCGCCGAGACCCAGTACTTC. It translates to CASSDWTGAETQYF.